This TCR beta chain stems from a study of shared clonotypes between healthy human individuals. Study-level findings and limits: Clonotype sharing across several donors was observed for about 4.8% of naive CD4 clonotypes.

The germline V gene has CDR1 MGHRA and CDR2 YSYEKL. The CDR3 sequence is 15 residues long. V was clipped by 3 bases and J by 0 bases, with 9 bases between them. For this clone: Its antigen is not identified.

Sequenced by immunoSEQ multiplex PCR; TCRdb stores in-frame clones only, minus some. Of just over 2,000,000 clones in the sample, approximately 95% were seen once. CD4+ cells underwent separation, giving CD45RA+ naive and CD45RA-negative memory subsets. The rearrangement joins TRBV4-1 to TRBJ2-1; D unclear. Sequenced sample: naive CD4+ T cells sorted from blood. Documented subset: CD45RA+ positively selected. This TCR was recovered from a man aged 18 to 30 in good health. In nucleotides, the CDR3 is TGCGCCAGCAGCCACACTCCTAGCTCCTACAATGAGCAGTTCTTC. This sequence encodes CASSHTPSSYNEQFF.